The following is a TCR beta chain sequence with its context. This clonotype was seen only a few times. What this receptor recognizes is not known. One base away there is no much larger clone; base qualities are not given. Reading from cysteine to phenylalanine, the CDR3 counts 14 amino acids. Only the CDR3 portion is preserved as DNA: 42 bases, with reading frame beginning at the first base. For CDR1 and CDR2, the germline V gene (reference sequence) lists MNHEY and SMNVEV. Trimming removed 5 bases from V and 3 bases from J, leaving 11 bases between the germline ends. This sample is part of a study of human T cells and chemical hapten exposure listed by TCRdb under 2021. The study in broad terms: For sensitization, 2% DPC in acetone was applied to a 2 cm by 2 cm area of upper inner arm skin. Some 29 alopecia patients provided blood for TCR sequencing at one to four time points (pre-sensitization, 2, 6 and 24 weeks). Throughout the approximately 26-week study period, patients were also given weekly therapeutic DPC doses on the scalp. Patient blood was sampled pre-sensitization (week 0) and at 2, 6 and about 24 weeks after DPC sensitization. The study tracked peripheral blood TCR repertoire changes in vivo during primary and secondary sensitization to the hapten diphenylcyclopropenone (DPC) in alopecia patients. Patch testing was performed on the upper back with Finn chambers containing 0.01% DPC, and the patch tests were scored after 6 days according to International Contact Dermatitis Research Group standards. Alopecia areata with under or over 50% scalp involvement, alopecia totalis and alopecia universalis were represented in the patient cohort, which was mostly female. Libraries were pooled for sequencing, and per-sample TCR yields varied mainly because of small differences in library volumes within the pool. Study-wide conclusions, independent of this receptor: The number of PT1 expanded TCRs positively correlated with patch test score, significant at thresholds 8, 16 and 32 but not 4. Because every patient had alopecia, a presumed autoimmune disease, the patients' immune response might differ from that of healthy individuals. The number of TCRs above 1 in 1000 frequency did not change with DPC sensitization; there was no evidence of global repertoire structure alterations. Repeated subsampling changed both the strength of the expansion versus patch-test correlation and the threshold at which that correlation became significant. Significantly more large CDR3 similarity clusters were formed by expanded TCRs than by pre-sensitization or healthy control sets, consistent with antigen-driven responses.

Library method: RACE. Sequencing used a NextSeq 500. Library preparation attached unique molecular identifiers to individual cDNA molecules for quantitative, reproducible TCR counting. Both TCR alpha and TCR beta chains were sequenced from each blood RNA sample. Per the authors' processing: The median number of TCRs per sample was 90,000 to 100,000, ranging from about 20,000 to 750,000. V, J and CDR3 annotation of the TCR reads was performed with the Decombinator software suite. Every sample was subsampled to the same number of TCRs (28,000) for the PS versus PT1 abundance plots. TCRs were defined as expanded if absent before sensitization and observed at least eight times at the 2-week time point. In TCRdb, the public reads were trimmed at Q25 with fastp and aligned with MiXCR, with productive beta chains retained. CDR3 protein duplicates are merged, each entry listing the most common genes and DNA. TCRdb assigned the V and J calls; the authors' analysis was not used. This sample has some 74,000 distinct CDR3 sequences in its table, and around 15% of those were observed once. The ten largest clones represent roughly 4.9% of the sample.

The time point label on this specimen signifies: pre-sensitization, week 0. In light of the paper, this sample's treatment or condition label describes: therapeutic diphenylcyclopropenone sensitization with weekly scalp DPC. Blood at each patch-test visit was drawn before the patch test was applied. Eligible patients were aged 18 to 70, diagnosed with alopecia, deemed suitable for DPC therapy, and excluded if pregnant. Total RNA was extracted from unfractionated whole blood collected in Tempus Blood RNA tubes. The rearrangement combines TRBV27 with TRBJ2-1; the D gene is perhaps TRBD2, from 5 matching bases. This receptor was taken from a woman aged 45 to 65 with alopecia areata. Some clones in this sample may be carry-over from other donors' samples. This specimen consisted of whole blood, obtained in connection with sensitization to the hapten diphenylcyclopropenone (DPC). The nucleotide sequence reads TGTGCCAGCAGTGCTCGGGGTAGCTACAATGAGCAGTTCTTC. Its translation is CASSARGSYNEQFF.